These T cell receptor beta chains were read from a single sample in a study of CD8+CD57+ T cells in acquired aplastic anemia. From the reads, TCRdb called clonotypes with MiXCR, one entry per CDR3 protein. The table includes about 220,000 distinct CDR3 sequences, almost 35% detected once. The sequenced sample consisted of sorted CD4+, CD8+, or CD8+CD57+ T cells (not recorded which) from PBMCs. The receptors come from a human donor in good health, serving as a control. Each CDR3 is given with its conserved first and last residue. The D gene is left open where the match is weak. Clone size is given for some rows only: seen once, a few or many times, or a class if the clone is expanded.

j_call,clone_size,d_call,v_call,cdr3_aa,cdr3_nt
TRBJ2-7,NA,NA,TRBV12-5,CASGLGIPNEQYF,TGTGCTAGTGGTTTGGGGATCCCCAACGAGCAGTACTTC
TRBJ2-2,few,TRBD2,TRBV19,CVTSASGSFRNTGELFF,TGTGTCACGTCGGCTAGCGGGAGTTTTAGGAACACCGGGGAGCTGTTTTTT
TRBJ1-2,NA,NA,TRBV29-1,CSGEGPSFTF,TGCAGCGGTGAGGGTCCATCTTTCACCTTC
TRBJ2-3,many,NA,TRBV10-3,CATGTHTDTQYF,TGTGCCACCGGGACCCACACAGATACGCAGTATTTT
TRBJ1-4,NA,NA,TRBV5-5,CASSFATGGEKLFF,TGTGCCAGCAGCTTCGCAACGGGGGGCGAAAAACTGTTTTTT
TRBJ1-1,NA,TRBD1,TRBV6-5,CASSRQGVSTEAFF,TGTGCCAGCAGTAGACAGGGGGTGAGCACTGAAGCTTTCTTT
TRBJ2-1,NA,NA,TRBV6-1,CASSQLLTNEQFF,TGTGCCAGCAGTCAGCTACTCACTAATGAGCAGTTCTTC
TRBJ1-2,NA,NA,TRBV29-1,CSVDKAGQSNYGYTF,TGCAGCGTTGACAAGGCAGGGCAATCTAACTATGGCTACACCTTC
TRBJ1-3,many,TRBD1,TRBV2,CASRVDRVPGNTIYF,TGTGCCAGCAGGGTGGACAGGGTCCCCGGAAACACCATATATTTT
TRBJ2-7,NA,TRBD1,TRBV11-2,CARSYGQGNLYEQYF,TGTGCCCGCAGCTACGGACAGGGGAACTTATACGAGCAGTACTTC
TRBJ2-7,many,NA,TRBV2,CASSEPDRDGYEQYF,TGTGCCAGCAGTGAACCGGACCGGGACGGCTACGAGCAGTACTTC
TRBJ1-2,NA,NA,TRBV7-9,CAGSSQPNYGYTF,TGTGCCGGCAGTTCCCAACCCAACTATGGCTACACCTTC
TRBJ1-5,NA,NA,TRBV12-3/TRBV12-4,CASRRSGLPDSNQPQHF,TGTGCCAGCAGACGGTCGGGACTCCCGGATAGCAATCAGCCCCAGCATTTT
TRBJ2-1,many,TRBD1,TRBV5-1,CASSLGQGNEQFF,TGCGCCAGCAGCTTGGGACAGGGCAATGAGCAGTTCTTC
TRBJ2-3,once,NA,TRBV2,CASNRDVVTIDTQYF,TGTGCCAGCAATCGGGACGTGGTTACGATAGATACGCAGTATTTT
TRBJ1-2,NA,NA,TRBV20-1,CSARGGKDANYGYTF,TGCAGTGCTAGAGGGGGGAAAGACGCTAACTATGGCTACACCTTC
TRBJ2-3,many,NA,TRBV7-2,CASSLALAAGLTDTQYF,TGTGCCAGCAGCTTAGCGTTGGCGGCGGGACTCACAGATACGCAGTATTTT
TRBJ2-7,many,TRBD2,TRBV7-3,CASSFGTAGAYEQYF,TGTGCCAGCAGCTTTGGAACTGCGGGGGCCTACGAGCAGTACTTC
TRBJ1-5,many,NA,TRBV2,CASSMGQGNQPQHF,TGTGCCAGCAGTATGGGGCAAGGCAATCAGCCCCAGCATTTT
TRBJ2-1,NA,TRBD1,TRBV11-2,CASSWGHRDREYDEQFF,TGTGCCAGCAGCTGGGGACACCGGGACAGGGAGTACGATGAGCAGTTCTTC
TRBJ1-5,NA,NA,TRBV10-3,CTISNRDVSNQPQHF,TGTACCATCAGTAACAGGGATGTCTCCAATCAGCCCCAGCATTTT
TRBJ2-5,few,NA,TRBV5-1,CASSPGILGETQYF,TGCGCCAGCAGCCCCGGGATTCTGGGGGAGACCCAGTACTTC
TRBJ2-7,many,TRBD2,TRBV12-3/TRBV12-4,CASSFRTSGSYEQYF,TGTGCCAGCAGTTTCCGGACTAGCGGTTCCTACGAGCAGTACTTC
TRBJ2-7,NA,NA,TRBV12-5,CASGSPDWTYEQYF,TGTGCTAGTGGTTCCCCTGATTGGACCTACGAGCAGTACTTC
TRBJ2-7,many,TRBD1,TRBV7-9,CASSATSDRVYEQYF,TGTGCCAGCAGCGCTACATCCGACAGGGTCTACGAGCAGTACTTC
TRBJ2-7,few,NA,TRBV18,CASSPRASYEQYF,TGTGCCAGCTCGCCAAGGGCCTCCTACGAGCAGTACTTC
TRBJ2-7,NA,NA,TRBV19,CASSMVGYEQYF,TGTGCCAGTAGTATGGTCGGCTACGAGCAGTACTTC
TRBJ1-1,many,NA,TRBV7-9,CASSFDRWNTEAFF,TGTGCCAGCAGCTTTGACAGGTGGAACACTGAAGCTTTCTTT
TRBJ1-1,few,NA,TRBV28,CASPPSFGNTEAFF,TGTGCCAGCCCTCCCTCGTTCGGGAACACTGAAGCTTTCTTT
TRBJ1-4,NA,NA,TRBV30,CAWSLLGGAREKLFF,TGTGCCTGGAGCCTCCTTGGGGGGGCGCGGGAAAAACTGTTTTTT
TRBJ2-7,many,TRBD2,TRBV20-1,CSARGSSGTTYEQYF,TGCAGTGCTAGAGGTTCTAGCGGGACGACCTACGAGCAGTACTTC
TRBJ1-2,NA,NA,TRBV2,CASTDRGGGYGYTF,TGTGCCAGCACCGATCGGGGAGGGGGTTACGGCTACACCTTC
TRBJ2-5,many,NA,TRBV4-1,CASSQAGGETQYF,TGCGCCAGCAGCCAAGCAGGTGGGGAGACCCAGTACTTC
TRBJ2-7,once,NA,TRBV25-1,CASSASPQGAGGYEQYF,TGTGCCAGCAGTGCTAGCCCCCAGGGGGCGGGAGGCTACGAGCAGTACTTC
TRBJ1-1,many,NA,TRBV10-2,CASSDSAVTRADTEAFF,TGCGCCAGCAGTGATTCGGCGGTAACGCGGGCAGACACTGAAGCTTTCTTT
TRBJ1-1,NA,NA,TRBV3-1,CASSQAGGSMSEAFF,TGTGCCAGCAGCCAAGCGGGGGGGTCTATGTCGGAAGCTTTCTTT
TRBJ1-2,many,NA,TRBV5-4,CASSLVSGGQGYGYTF,TGTGCCAGCAGCTTGGTGAGCGGGGGCCAGGGCTATGGCTACACCTTC
TRBJ2-3,NA,TRBD2,TRBV7-3,CASSLINRLAGAGSTDTQYF,TGTGCCAGCAGCTTAATCAATAGACTAGCGGGAGCAGGCTCCACAGATACGCAGTATTTT
TRBJ1-2,many,NA,TRBV6-2/TRBV6-3,CASSYSTSRSIGSYGYTF,TGTGCCAGCAGTTACTCGACGTCCAGGTCAATAGGGAGCTATGGCTACACCTTC
TRBJ1-2,many,TRBD1,TRBV4-1,CASSQGGQNYGYTF,TGCGCCAGCAGCCAAGGGGGACAGAACTATGGCTACACCTTC
TRBJ1-1,many,TRBD1,TRBV20-1,CSAEGDRGYTEAFF,TGCAGTGCCGAGGGGGACAGGGGGTACACTGAAGCTTTCTTT
TRBJ1-3,few,NA,TRBV3-1,CASSQVMGAGNTIYF,TGTGCCAGCAGCCAAGTAATGGGGGCTGGAAACACCATATATTTT
TRBJ2-1,NA,NA,TRBV11-1,CASSLGRILGDEQFF,TGTGCCAGCAGCTTAGGTCGCATCCTGGGTGATGAGCAGTTCTTC
TRBJ2-3,few,NA,TRBV2,CASSEATADTQYF,TGTGCCAGCAGTGAAGCGACAGCTGATACGCAGTATTTT
TRBJ2-1,few,TRBD1,TRBV5-1,CASSPIAGGRNEQFF,TGCGCCAGCAGCCCAATTGCAGGGGGCAGGAATGAGCAGTTCTTC
TRBJ1-1,NA,NA,TRBV29-1,CAWSEQLNTEAFF,TGTGCCTGGAGTGAACAGCTGAACACTGAAGCTTTCTTT
TRBJ1-3,NA,NA,TRBV19,CAAGGSGNTIYF,TGTGCCGCCGGGGGCAGCGGAAACACCATATATTTT
TRBJ1-1,once,NA,TRBV7-8,CASSWTDTEAFF,TGTGCCAGCAGCTGGACAGACACTGAAGCTTTCTTT